The text below deals with one T cell receptor (beta chain). Its antigen is not identified. These data belong to a study of CD8 T cells in ankylosing spondylitis. As the method for making TCR beta libraries, quantitative 5'-RACE with molecular barcodes was used. One entry per CDR3 protein, called by TCRdb with MiXCR from the 5' RACE reads. The sample contains about 250,000 distinct CDR3 sequences, over 9.5% of which appear only once. The germline V gene encodes CDR1 DFQATT and CDR2 SNEGSKA (reference sequence). This CDR3 is 15 amino acids long. The V segment lost 0 bases and the J segment 5 bases; nucleotides outside the gene matches: 7. Notes on the study in general: Reportedly, disease-linked clones are significantly enriched in ankylosing spondylitis patients' matched synovial fluid.

The chain links TRBV20-1 to TRBJ2-5, with TRBD1 identical over 9 bases. Specimen: blood, either unsorted or a sorted T cell fraction (not recorded which). This clonotype originated in a male donor with ankylosing spondylitis or in good health (not recorded which). CDR3 in amino acids: CSARDVGTGLETQYF. DNA for the CDR3: TGCAGTGCTAGAGATGTGGGGACAGGGCTTGAGACCCAGTACTTC.